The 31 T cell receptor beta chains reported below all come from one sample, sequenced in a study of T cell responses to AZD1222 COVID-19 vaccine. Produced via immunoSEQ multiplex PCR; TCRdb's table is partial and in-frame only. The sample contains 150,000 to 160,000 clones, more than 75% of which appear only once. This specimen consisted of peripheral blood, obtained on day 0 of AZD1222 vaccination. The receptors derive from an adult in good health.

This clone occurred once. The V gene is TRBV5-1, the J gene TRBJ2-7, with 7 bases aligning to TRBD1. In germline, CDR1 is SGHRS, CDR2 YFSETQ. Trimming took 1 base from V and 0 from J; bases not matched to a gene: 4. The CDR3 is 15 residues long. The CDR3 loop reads CASSLSRDSSYEQYF. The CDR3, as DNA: TGCGCCAGCAGCTTGAGTAGGGACAGCTCCTACGAGCAGTACTTC.

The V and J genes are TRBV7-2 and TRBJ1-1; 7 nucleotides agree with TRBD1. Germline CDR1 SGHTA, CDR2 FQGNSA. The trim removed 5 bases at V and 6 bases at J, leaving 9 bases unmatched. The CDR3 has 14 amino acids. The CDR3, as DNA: TGTGCCAGCAGCCAAGACAGGGTGATCGCTGAAGCTTTCTTT. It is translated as CASSQDRVIAEAFF. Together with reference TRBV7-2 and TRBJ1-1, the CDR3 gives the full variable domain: GAGVSQSPSNKVTEKGKDVELRCDPISGHTALYWYRQSLGQGLEFLIYFQGNSAPDKSGLPSDRFSAERTGGSVSTLTIQRTQQEDSAVYLCASSQDRVIAEAFFGQGTRLTVV.

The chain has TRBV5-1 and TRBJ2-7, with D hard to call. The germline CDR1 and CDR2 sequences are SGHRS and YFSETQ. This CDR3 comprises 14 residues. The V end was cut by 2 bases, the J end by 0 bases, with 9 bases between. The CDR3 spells CASSLPASSYEQYF. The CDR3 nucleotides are TGCGCCAGCAGCTTACCAGCGAGCTCCTACGAGCAGTACTTC.

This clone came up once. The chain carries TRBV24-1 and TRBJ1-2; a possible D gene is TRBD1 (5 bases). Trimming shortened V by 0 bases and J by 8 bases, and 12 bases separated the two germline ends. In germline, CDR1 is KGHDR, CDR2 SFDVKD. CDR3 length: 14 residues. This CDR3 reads CATSDLGREGGYTF. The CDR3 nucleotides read TGTGCCACCAGTGATTTGGGCAGGGAAGGGGGCTACACCTTC.

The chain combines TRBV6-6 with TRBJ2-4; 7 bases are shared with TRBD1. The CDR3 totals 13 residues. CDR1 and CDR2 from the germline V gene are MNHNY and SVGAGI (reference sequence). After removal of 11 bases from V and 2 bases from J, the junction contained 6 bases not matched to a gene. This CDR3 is CASEQGTKNIQYF. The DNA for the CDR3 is TGTGCCTCCGAACAGGGGACCAAAAACATTCAGTACTTC.

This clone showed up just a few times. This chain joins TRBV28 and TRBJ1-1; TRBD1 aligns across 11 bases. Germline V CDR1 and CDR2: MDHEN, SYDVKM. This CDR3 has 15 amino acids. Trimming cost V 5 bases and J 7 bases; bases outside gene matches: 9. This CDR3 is CASSPMDRGRDEAFF. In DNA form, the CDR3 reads TGTGCCAGCAGTCCCATGGACAGGGGGCGAGATGAAGCTTTCTTT.

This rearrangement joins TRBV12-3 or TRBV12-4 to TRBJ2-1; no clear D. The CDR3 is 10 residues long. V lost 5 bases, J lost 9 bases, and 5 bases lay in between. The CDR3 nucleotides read TGTGCCAGCAGTCGAGGTGAGCAGTTCTTC. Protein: CASSRGEQFF.

CDR3 sequence (DNA): TGTGCCAGCAGCCATTCCCGGGTAACCTACAATGAGCAGTTCTTC. Translation gives CASSHSRVTYNEQFF. The chain employs TRBV5-4 and TRBJ2-1; D unclear. Germline assignment: CDR1 SGHNT and CDR2 YYREEE (reference sequence). The CDR3 consists of 15 residues. V gave up 4 bases and J gave up 2 bases, with 13 bases separating them.

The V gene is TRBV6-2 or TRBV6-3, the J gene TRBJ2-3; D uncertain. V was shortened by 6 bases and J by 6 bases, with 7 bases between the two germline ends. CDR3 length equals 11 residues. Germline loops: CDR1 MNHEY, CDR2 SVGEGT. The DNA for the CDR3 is TGTGCCAGCAGCAGTTGGGATACGCAGTATTTT. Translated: CASSSWDTQYF.

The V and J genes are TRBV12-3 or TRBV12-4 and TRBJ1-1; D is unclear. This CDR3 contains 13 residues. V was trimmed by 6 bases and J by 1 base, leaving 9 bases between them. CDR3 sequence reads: CASSLAGNTEAFF. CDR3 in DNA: TGTGCCAGCAGCCTGGCAGGGAACACTGAAGCTTTCTTT.

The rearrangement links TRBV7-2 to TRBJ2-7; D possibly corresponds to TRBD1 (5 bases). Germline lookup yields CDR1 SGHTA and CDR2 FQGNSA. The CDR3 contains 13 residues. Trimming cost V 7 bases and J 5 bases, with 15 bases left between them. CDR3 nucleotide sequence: TGTGCCAGCACCCGACAGTGGGGTGACGAGCAGTACTTC. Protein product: CASTRQWGDEQYF.

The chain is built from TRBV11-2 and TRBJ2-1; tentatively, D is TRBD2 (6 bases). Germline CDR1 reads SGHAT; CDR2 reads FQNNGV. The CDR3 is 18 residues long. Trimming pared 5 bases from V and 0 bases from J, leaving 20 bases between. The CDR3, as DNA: TGTGCCAGCAGCCGCCACGGGAATAGCGGAATCTCCTACAATGAGCAGTTCTTC. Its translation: CASSRHGNSGISYNEQFF.

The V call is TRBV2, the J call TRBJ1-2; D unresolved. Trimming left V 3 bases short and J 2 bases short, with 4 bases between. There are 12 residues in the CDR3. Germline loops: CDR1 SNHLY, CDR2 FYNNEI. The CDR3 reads CASSDENYGYTF. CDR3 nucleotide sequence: TGTGCCAGCAGTGACGAAAACTATGGCTACACCTTC.

The CDR3 nucleotides read TGTGCCAGCAGCTTGAAGTCCCCCGACCGGGCAGGGCCGGGGTCCCTCCACTTT. Its protein product is CASSLKSPDRAGPGSLHF. V and J are TRBV5-5 and TRBJ1-6; a weak D match, TRBD1 (5 bases). Germline CDR1 reads SGHKS; CDR2 reads YYEKEE (reference sequence). CDR3 size: 18 residues. Trimming cost V 1 base and J 14 bases, with 28 bases left between them.

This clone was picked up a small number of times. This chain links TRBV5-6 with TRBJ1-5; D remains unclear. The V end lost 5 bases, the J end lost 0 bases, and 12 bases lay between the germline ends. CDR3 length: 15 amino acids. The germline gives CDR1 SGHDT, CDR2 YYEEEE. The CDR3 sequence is CASSPGRDSNQPQHF. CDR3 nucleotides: TGTGCCAGCAGTCCTGGCAGAGATAGCAATCAGCCCCAGCATTTT.

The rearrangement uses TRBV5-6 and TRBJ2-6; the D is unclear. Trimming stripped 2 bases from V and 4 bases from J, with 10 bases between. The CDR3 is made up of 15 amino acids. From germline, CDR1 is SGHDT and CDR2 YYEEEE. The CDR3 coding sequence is TGTGCCAGCAGCTTTGGACGGTCGGGGGCCAACGTCCTGACTTTC. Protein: CASSFGRSGANVLTF.

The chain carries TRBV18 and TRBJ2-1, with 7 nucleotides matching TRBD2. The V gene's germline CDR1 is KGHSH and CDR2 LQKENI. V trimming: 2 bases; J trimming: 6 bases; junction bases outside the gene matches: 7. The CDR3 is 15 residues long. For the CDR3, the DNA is TGTGCCAGCTCACCATCGGGCGGGGGAGTCAATGAGCAGTTCTTC. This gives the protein CASSPSGGGVNEQFF.

This chain's CDR3 is CASSPPPLNPNTIYF. The DNA of the CDR3 is TGTGCCAGCTCACCCCCGCCGTTGAACCCGAACACCATATATTTT. This chain links TRBV18 with TRBJ1-3; D remains ambiguous. The length of the CDR3 is 15 residues. Germline CDR1 is KGHSH and CDR2 is LQKENI. Between the trimmed V and J ends, which lost 3 bases and 7 bases, there was a span of 16 bases.

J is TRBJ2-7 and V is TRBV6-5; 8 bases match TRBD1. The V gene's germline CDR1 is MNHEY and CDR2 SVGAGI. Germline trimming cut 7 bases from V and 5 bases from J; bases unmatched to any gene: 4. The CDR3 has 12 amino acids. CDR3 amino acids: CASTGQGHEQYF. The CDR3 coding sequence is TGTGCCAGCACCGGACAGGGCCACGAGCAGTACTTC.

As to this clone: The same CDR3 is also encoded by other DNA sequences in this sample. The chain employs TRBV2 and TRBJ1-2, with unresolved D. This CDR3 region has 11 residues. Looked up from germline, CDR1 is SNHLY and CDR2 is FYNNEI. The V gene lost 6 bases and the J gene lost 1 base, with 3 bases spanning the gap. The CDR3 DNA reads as TGTGCCAGCAGCCTTAACTATGGCTACACCTTC. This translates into CASSLNYGYTF.

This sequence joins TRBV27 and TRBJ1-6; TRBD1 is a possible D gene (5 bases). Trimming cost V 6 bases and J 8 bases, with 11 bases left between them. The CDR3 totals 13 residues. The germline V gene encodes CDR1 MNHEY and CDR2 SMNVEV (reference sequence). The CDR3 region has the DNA TGTGCCAGCAGGAGGGGCAGGGATTCACCCCTCCACTTT. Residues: CASRRGRDSPLHF.

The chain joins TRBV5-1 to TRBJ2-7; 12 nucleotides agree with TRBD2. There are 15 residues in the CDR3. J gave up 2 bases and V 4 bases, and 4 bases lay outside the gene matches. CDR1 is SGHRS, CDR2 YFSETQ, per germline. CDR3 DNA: TGCGCCAGCAGCCCAACTAGCGGGAGGACCTACGAGCAGTACTTC. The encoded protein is CASSPTSGRTYEQYF.

Here the CDR3 reads CASSQTQGGNEKLFF. Here the CDR3 DNA reads TGTGCCAGCAGCCAAACTCAGGGCGGAAATGAAAAACTGTTTTTT. The V gene is TRBV11-2, the J gene TRBJ1-4, with a possible D match to TRBD1 (5 bases). Trimming pared 5 bases from V and 5 bases from J, leaving 15 bases between. CDR3 length: 15 amino acids. Germline lookup yields CDR1 SGHAT and CDR2 FQNNGV.

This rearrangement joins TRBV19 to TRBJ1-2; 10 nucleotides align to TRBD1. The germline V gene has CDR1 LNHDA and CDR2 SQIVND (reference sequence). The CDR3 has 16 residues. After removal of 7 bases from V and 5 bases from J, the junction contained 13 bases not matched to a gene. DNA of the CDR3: TGTGCCAGTAATACCGGGACAGGGGCCTTTGGTTATGGCTACACCTTC. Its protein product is CASNTGTGAFGYGYTF.

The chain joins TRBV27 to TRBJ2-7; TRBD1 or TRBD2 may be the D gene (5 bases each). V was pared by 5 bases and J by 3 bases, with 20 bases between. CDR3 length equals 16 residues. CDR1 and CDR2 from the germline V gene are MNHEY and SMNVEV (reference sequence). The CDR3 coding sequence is TGTGCCAGCAGTGCCGGGGCACCATCCCTTTTCTACGAGCAGTACTTC. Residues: CASSAGAPSLFYEQYF.

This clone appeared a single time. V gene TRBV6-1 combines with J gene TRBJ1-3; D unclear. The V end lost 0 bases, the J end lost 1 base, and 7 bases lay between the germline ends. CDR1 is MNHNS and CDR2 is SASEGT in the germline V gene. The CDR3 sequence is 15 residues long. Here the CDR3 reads CASSEASNSGNTIYF. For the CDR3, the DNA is TGTGCCAGCAGTGAAGCGTCGAATTCTGGAAACACCATATATTTT.

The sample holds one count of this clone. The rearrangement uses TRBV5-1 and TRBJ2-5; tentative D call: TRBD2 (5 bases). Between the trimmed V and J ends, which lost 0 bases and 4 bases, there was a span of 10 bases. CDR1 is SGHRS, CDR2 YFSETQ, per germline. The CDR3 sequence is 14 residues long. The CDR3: CASSLDEGRETQYF. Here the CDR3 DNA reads TGCGCCAGCAGCTTGGACGAGGGCCGAGAGACCCAGTACTTC.

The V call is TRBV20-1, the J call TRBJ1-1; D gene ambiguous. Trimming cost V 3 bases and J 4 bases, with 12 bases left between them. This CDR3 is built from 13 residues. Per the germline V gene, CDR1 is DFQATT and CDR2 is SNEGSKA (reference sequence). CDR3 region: CSASVPVLTEAFF. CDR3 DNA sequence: TGCAGTGCTAGTGTGCCGGTGCTCACTGAAGCTTTCTTT.

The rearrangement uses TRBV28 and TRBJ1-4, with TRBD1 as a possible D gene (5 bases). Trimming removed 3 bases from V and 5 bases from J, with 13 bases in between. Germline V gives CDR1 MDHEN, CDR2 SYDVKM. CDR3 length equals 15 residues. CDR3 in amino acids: CASSFQQGGNEKLFF. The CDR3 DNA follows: TGTGCCAGCAGTTTCCAGCAGGGAGGCAATGAAAAACTGTTTTTT.

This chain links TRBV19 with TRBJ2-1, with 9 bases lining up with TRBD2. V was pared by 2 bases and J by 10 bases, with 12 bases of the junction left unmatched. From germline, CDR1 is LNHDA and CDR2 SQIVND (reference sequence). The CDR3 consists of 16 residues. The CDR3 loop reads CASSIPRGGSSREQFF. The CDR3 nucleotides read TGTGCCAGTAGTATACCGCGGGGGGGCAGTTCACGAGAGCAGTTCTTC.

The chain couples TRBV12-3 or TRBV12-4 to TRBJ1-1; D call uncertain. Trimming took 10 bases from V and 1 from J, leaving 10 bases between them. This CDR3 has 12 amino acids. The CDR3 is CATKAANTEAFF. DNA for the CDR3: TGTGCCACCAAGGCCGCGAACACTGAAGCTTTCTTT.